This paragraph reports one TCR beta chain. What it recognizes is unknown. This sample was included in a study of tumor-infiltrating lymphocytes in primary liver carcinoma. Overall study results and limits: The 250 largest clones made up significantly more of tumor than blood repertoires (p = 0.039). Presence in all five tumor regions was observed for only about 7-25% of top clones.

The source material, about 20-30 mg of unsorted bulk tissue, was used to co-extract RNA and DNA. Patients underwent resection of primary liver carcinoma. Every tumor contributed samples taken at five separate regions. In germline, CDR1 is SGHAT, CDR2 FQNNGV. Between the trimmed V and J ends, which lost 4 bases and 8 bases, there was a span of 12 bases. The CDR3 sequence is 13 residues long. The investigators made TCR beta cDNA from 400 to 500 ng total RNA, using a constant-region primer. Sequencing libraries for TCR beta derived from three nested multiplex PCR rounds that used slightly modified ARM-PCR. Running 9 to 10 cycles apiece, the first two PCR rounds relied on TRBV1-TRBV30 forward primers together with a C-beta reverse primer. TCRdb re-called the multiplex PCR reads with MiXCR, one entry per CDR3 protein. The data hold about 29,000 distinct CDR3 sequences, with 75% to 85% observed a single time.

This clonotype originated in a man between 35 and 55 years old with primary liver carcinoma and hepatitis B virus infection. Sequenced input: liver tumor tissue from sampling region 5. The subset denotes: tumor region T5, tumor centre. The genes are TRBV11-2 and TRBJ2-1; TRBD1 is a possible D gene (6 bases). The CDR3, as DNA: TGTGCCAGCAGCTCCCTTGGGGGCTATGAGCAGTTCTTC. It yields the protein CASSSLGGYEQFF.